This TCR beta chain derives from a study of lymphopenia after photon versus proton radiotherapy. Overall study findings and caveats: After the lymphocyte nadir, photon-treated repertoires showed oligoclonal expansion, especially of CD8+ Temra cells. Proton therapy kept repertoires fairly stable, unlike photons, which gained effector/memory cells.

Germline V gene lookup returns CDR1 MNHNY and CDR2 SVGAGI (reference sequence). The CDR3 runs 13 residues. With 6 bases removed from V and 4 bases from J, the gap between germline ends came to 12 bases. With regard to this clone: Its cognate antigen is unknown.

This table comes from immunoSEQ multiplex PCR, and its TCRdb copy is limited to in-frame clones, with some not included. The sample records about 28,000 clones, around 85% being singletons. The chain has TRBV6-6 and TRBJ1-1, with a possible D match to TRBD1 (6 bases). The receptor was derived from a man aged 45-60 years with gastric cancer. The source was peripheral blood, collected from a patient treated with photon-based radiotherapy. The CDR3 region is CASSGQPSTEAFF. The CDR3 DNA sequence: TGTGCCAGCAGCGGACAGCCCAGCACTGAAGCTTTCTTT.